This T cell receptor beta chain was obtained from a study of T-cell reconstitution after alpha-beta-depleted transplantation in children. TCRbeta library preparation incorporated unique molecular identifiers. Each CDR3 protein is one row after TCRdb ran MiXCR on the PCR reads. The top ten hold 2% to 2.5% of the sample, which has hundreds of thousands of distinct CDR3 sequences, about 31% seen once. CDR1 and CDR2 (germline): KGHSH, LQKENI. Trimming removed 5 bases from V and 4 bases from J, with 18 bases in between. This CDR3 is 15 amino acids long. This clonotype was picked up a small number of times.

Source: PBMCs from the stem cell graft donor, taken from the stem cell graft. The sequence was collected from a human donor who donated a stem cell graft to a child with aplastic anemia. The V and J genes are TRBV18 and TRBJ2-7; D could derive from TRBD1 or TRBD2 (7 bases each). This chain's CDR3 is CASSKGASGVYEQYV. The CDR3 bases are TGTGCCAGCTCAAAGGGGGCTAGCGGAGTTTACGAGCAGTACGTC.